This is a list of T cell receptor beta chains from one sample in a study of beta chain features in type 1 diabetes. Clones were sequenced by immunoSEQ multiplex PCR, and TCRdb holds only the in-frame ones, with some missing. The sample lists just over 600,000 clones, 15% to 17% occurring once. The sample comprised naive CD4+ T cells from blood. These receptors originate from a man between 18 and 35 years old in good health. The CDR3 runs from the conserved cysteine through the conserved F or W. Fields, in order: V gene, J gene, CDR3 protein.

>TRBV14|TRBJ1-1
CASSQGGFYTEAFF
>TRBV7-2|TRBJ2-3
CASSARGPSGPDTQYF
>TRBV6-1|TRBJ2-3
CASSEVSDTQYF
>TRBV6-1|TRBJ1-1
CASSRDGVRAFF
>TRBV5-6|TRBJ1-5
CARLRRGGQPQHF
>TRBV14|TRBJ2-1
CASSQGLLAGGENEQFF
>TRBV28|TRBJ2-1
CASSLFGLAVYEQFF
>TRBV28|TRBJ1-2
CASSLGSVGYGYTF
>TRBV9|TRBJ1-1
CASSVDQGVNTEAFF
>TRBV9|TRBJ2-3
CASSVGAGMSTDTQYF
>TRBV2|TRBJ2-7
CASSRDRGTSEQYF
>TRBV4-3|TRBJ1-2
CASSQDLSTGRHYGYTF
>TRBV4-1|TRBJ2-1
CASSQDFLRQFF
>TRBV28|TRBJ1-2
CASSSTGGYTF
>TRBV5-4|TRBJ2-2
CASSPGLLNTGELFF
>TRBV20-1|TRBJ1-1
CSPLGAVAFF
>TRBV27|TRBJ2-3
CASSSITDTQYF
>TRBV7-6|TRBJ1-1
CASSLDLAGTEAFF
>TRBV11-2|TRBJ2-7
CASSLAAGGNYEQYF
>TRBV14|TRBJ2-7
CASSQGEVRQTYEQYF
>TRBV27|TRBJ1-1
CASSLSKGSGAFF
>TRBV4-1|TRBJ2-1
CASSQAANRNEQFF